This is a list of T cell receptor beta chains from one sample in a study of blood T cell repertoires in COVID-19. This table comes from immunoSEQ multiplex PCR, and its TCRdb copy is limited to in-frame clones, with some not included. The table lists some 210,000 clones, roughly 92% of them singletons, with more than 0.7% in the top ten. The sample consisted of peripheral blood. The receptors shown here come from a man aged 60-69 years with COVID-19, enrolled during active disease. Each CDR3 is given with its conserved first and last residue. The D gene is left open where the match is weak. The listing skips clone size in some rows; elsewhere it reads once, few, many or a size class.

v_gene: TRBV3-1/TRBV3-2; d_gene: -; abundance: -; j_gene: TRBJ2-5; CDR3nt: TGTGCCAGCAGCCAGGGATTACAGGGAATCCAAGAGACCCAGTACTTC; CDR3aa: CASSQGLQGIQETQYF
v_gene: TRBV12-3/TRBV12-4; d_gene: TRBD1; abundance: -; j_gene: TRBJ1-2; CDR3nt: TGTGCCAGCAGTCTACGGACAGGCGGGGGCTACACCTTC; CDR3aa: CASSLRTGGGYTF
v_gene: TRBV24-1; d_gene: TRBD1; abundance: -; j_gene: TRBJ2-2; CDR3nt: TGTGCCACCAGTGTCCCGACAGGGGGCTCCAACACCGGGGAGCTGTTTTTT; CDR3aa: CATSVPTGGSNTGELFF
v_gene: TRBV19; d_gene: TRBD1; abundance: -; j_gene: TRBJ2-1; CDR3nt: TGTGCCAGTACGGTGGGACAGGGGATAAGTAGTGAGCAGTTCTTC; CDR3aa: CASTVGQGISSEQFF
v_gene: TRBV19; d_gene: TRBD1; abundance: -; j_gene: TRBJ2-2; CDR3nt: TGTGCCACTAGATCCATCGACAGGGACACCGGGGAGCTGTTTTTT; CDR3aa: CATRSIDRDTGELFF
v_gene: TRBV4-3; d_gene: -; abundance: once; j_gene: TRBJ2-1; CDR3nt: TGCGCCAGCAGCCAAGTATATGCGGATGAGCAGTTCTTC; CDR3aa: CASSQVYADEQFF
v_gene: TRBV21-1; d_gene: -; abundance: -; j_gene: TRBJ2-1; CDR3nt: TGTGCCAGCAGCAAAGGGGGGGCTAGCGGGCCCCTTTACAATGAGCAGTTCTTC; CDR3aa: CASSKGGASGPLYNEQFF
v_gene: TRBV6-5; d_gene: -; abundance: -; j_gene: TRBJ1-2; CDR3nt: TGTGCCAGCAGCCCGGCGGGGGGAGCCTATGGCTACACCTTC; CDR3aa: CASSPAGGAYGYTF
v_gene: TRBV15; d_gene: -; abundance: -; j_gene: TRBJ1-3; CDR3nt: TGTGCCACCAGCAGTTCAGGCCGCCGCCTCTCTGGAAACACCATATATTTT; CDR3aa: CATSSSGRRLSGNTIYF
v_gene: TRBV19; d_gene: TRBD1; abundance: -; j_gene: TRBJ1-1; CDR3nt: TGTGCCAGTAGAAACCGGGACAGGGGGCAGGGCACTGAAGCTTTCTTT; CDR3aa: CASRNRDRGQGTEAFF
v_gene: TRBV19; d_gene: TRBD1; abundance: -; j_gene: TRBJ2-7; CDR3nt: TGTGCCAGTAGTATCAAAGGGACAGGGGGTATCGAGCAGTACTTC; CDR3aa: CASSIKGTGGIEQYF
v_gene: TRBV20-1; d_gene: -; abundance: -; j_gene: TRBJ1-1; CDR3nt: TGCAGTGCTAGTCAGGTGGATAACACTGAAGCTTTCTTT; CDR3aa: CSASQVDNTEAFF
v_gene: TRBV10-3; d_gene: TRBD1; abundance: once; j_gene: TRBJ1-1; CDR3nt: TGTGCCATCAGAATCGGACAGGAGGGGACTGAAGCTTTCTTT; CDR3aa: CAIRIGQEGTEAFF
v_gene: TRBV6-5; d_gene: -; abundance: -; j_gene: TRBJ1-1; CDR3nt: TGTGCCAGCAGCAACAGGTGGAGGAACACTGAAGCTTTCTTT; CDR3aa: CASSNRWRNTEAFF
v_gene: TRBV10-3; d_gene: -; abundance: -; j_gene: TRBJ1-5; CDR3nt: TGTGCCATCAGTGAGATTCGGGGGATTCAGCCCCAGCATTTT; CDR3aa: CAISEIRGIQPQHF
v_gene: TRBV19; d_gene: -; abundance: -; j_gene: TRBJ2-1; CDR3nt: TGTGCCAGTAGGGGAAGGACAGATGAGCAGTTCTTC; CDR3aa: CASRGRTDEQFF
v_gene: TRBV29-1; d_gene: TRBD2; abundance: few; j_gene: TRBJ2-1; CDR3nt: TGCAGCGCAACGGGACTAGAATCCCATGAGCAGTTCTTC; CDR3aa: CSATGLESHEQFF
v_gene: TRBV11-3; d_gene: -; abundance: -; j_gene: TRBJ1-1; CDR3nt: TGTGCCAGCAGCAACCCGGGGGAGGGCACTGAAGCTTTCTTT; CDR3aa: CASSNPGEGTEAFF
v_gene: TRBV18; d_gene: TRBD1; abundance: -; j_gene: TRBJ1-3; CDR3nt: TGTGCCAGCTCACCCGACAGGGCCCACCTTGGAAACACCATATATTTT; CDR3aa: CASSPDRAHLGNTIYF
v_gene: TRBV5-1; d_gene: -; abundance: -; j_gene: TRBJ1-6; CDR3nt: TGCGCCAGCAGCTTGGTAGCCCAAAGCTCCTATAATTCACCCCTCCACTTT; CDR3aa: CASSLVAQSSYNSPLHF
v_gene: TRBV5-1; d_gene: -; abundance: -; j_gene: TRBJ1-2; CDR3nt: TGCGCCAGCAGCTTGGACAGGGTTTCCCCGCCGGCGTTC; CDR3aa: CASSLDRVSPPAF
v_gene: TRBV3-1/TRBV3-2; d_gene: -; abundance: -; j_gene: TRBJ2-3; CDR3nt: TGTGCCAGCAGCCAAGATCCGGGGGATACGCAGTATTTT; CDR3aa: CASSQDPGDTQYF
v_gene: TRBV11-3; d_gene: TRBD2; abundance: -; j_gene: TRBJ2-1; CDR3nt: TGTGCCAGCAGCTTAGTTGGGGCTAGCGGGGGGGGCGGTGAGCAGTTCTTC; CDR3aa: CASSLVGASGGGGEQFF
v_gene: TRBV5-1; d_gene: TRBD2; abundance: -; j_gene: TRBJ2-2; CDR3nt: TGCGCCAGCAGCTTGACTAGCGGAGGGACTCGGGAGCTGTTTTTT; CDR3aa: CASSLTSGGTRELFF
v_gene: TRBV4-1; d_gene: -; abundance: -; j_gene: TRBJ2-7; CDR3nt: TGCGCCAGCAGCCAAGAACCTAGGGGATACGAGCAGTACTTC; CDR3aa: CASSQEPRGYEQYF
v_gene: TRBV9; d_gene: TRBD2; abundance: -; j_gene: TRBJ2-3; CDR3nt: TGTGCCAGCAGCGAAAGCGGGAGGGGACAAATTCATACGCAGTATTTT; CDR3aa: CASSESGRGQIHTQYF
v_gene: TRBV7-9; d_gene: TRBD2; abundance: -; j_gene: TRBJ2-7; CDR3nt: TGTGCCAGCAGCTTGCCGGGAGGCTACGAGCAGTACTTC; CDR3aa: CASSLPGGYEQYF
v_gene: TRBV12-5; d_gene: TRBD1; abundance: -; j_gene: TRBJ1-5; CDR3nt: TGTGCTAGTGGTTTGTGGGGACAGGGGGATCAGCCCCAGCATTTT; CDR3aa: CASGLWGQGDQPQHF
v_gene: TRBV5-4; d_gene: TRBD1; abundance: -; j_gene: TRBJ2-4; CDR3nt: TGTGCCAGCAGCCAGGCGGGACAGGGTATTCAGTACTTC; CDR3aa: CASSQAGQGIQYF
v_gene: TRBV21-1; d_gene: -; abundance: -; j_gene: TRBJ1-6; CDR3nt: TGTGCCAGCAGCAAAGCAAGGTCTGAAGGGGATACTTCACCCCTCCACTTT; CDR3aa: CASSKARSEGDTSPLHF
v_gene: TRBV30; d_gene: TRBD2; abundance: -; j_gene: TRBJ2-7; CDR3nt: TGTGCCTGGAGTGTACCGGGGGGAACCTACGAGCAGTACTTC; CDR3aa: CAWSVPGGTYEQYF
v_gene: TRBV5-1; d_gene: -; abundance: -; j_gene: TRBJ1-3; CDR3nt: TGCGCCAGCAGCGGAGGTGGCCTCTCTGGAAACACCATATATTTT; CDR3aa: CASSGGGLSGNTIYF
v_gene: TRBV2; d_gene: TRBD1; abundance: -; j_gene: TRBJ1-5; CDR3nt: TGTGCCAGCTCGGCCGGACAGGGCAATCAGCCCCAGCATTTT; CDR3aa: CASSAGQGNQPQHF
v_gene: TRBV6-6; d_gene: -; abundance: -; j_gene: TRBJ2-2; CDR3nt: TGTGCCAGCAGGATACAGGGGAACACCGGGGAGCTGTTTTTT; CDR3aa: CASRIQGNTGELFF
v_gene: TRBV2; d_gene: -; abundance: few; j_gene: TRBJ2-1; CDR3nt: TGTGCCAGCAGTGAAGCGCTTCGGTACAATGAGCAGTTCTTC; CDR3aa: CASSEALRYNEQFF
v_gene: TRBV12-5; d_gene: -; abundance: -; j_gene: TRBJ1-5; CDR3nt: TGTGCTAGTGGTTTGGGGACAAATCAAAATCAGCCCCAGCATTTT; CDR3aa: CASGLGTNQNQPQHF
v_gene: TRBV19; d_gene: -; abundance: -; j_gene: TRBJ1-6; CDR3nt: TGTGCCAGTAGTATACCCCAGGTGAGGGGGTCACCCCTCCACTTT; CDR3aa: CASSIPQVRGSPLHF
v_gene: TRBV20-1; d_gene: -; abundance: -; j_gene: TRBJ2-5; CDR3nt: TGCAGTGCTGTTCGAGAGACCCAGTACTTC; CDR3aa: CSAVRETQYF
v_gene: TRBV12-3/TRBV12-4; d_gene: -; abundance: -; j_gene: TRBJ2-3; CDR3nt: TGTGCCAGCAGCGGTCGATCAGATACGCAGTATTTT; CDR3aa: CASSGRSDTQYF
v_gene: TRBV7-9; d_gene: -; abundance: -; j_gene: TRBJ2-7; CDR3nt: TGTGCCAGCAGCTTACAGGCAGTTGGGCCTTACGAGCAGTACTTC; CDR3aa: CASSLQAVGPYEQYF
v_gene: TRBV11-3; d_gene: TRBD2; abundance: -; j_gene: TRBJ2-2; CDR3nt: TGTGCCAGCAGCCGAGCGGGGGGGAACACCGGGGAGCTGTTTTTT; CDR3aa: CASSRAGGNTGELFF
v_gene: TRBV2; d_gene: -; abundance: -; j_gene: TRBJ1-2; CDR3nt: TGTGCCAGCAGTGGACAGACAAACTATGGCTACACCTTC; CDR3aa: CASSGQTNYGYTF
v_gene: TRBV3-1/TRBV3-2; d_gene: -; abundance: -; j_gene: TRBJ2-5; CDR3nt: TGTGCCAGCAGCCAAGACGAATGGAGGAAGGCGACCCAGTACTTC; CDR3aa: CASSQDEWRKATQYF
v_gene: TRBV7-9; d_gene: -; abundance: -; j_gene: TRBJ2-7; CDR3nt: TGTGCCAGCAGCCTAGGAGGGGGTTTTAACTACGAGCAGTACTTC; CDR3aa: CASSLGGGFNYEQYF
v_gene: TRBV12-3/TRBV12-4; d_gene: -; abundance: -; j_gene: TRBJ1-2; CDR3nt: TGTGCCAGCAGTTTAGGGCTGTGGGAGGGCTACACCTTC; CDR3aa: CASSLGLWEGYTF